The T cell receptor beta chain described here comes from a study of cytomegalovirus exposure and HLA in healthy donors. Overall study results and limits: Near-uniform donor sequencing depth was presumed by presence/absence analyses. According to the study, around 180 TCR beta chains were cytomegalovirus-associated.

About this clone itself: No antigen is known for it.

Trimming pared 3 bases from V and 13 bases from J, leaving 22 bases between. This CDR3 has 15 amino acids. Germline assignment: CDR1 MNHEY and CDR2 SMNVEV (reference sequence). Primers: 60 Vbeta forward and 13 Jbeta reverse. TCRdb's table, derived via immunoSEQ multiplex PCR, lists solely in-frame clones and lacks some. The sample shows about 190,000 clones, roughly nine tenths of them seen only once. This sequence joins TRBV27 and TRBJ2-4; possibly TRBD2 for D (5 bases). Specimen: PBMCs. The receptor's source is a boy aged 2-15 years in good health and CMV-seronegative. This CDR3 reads CASSFARSGDNRQYF. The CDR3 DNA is TGTGCCAGCAGTTTCGCCAGATCCGGGGATAACCGACAGTACTTC.